The 19 T cell receptor beta chains listed next were all sequenced from one sample in a study of blood T cell repertoires in COVID-19. Measured with immunoSEQ multiplex PCR; TCRdb has only the in-frame clones, and not every one. The sample shows approximately 88,000 clones, about 78% of them seen only once. Material: peripheral blood. These receptors were obtained from a man between 45 and 60 years old who had recovered from COVID-19.

This rearrangement joins TRBV3-1 (or the pseudogene TRBV3-2) to TRBJ2-1, with a possible D match to TRBD2 (6 bases). Germline V CDR1 and CDR2: LGHDT, YNNKEL (reference sequence). This CDR3 spans 16 amino acids. V was clipped by 4 bases and J by 0 bases, with 13 bases between them. The CDR3 loop reads CASSLYSGSSYNEQFF. The CDR3 nucleotides read TGTGCCAGCAGCCTTTATAGCGGAAGCTCCTACAATGAGCAGTTCTTC.

J is TRBJ2-5 and V is TRBV12-5; TRBD1 matches 7 bases. This CDR3 is 15 amino acids long. Trimming removed 1 base from V and 5 bases from J; junction bases left unmatched: 7. Per the germline V gene, CDR1 is LGHNT and CDR2 is FRNRAP. The DNA of the CDR3 is TGTGCTAGTGGTTTGGACAGGGGCGTCCCGGAGACCCAGTACTTC. Translation gives CASGLDRGVPETQYF.

The J gene is TRBJ2-5, the V gene TRBV7-2, with TRBD2 matching 7 bases. V lost 0 bases, J lost 5 bases, and 0 bases stayed unmatched. CDR1 is SGHTA and CDR2 is FQGNSA in the germline V gene. This CDR3 comprises 13 residues. The CDR3: CASSLASGETQYF. For the CDR3, the DNA is TGTGCCAGCAGCTTAGCTAGCGGGGAGACCCAGTACTTC.

The gene calls are TRBV29-1 and TRBJ2-5, with unresolved D. Trimming removed 0 bases from V and 2 bases from J, with 4 bases in between. In germline, CDR1 is SQVTM, CDR2 ANQGSEA. CDR3 length: 12 amino acids. In DNA, the CDR3 is TGCAGCGTTGAAGAGCGGCAAGAGACCCAGTACTTC. Translation gives CSVEERQETQYF.

The rearrangement links TRBV25-1 to TRBJ1-2, with D unclear. Looked up from germline, CDR1 is MGHDK and CDR2 is SYGVNS. The CDR3 sequence is 11 residues long. Trimming pared 7 bases from V and 4 bases from J, leaving 7 bases between. CDR3 residues: CASTGVYGYTF. CDR3 bases: TGTGCCAGCACCGGGGTCTATGGCTACACCTTC.

This chain connects TRBV24-1 to TRBJ2-1, with D possibly TRBD2 on 5 matching bases. Germline V lookup: CDR1 KGHDR, CDR2 SFDVKD. V lost 0 bases and J lost 9, with 17 bases in between. The CDR3 contains 16 residues. DNA for the CDR3: TGTGCCACCAGTGATTTGGTGCGGGCTCGGGTTGGTGAGCAGTTCTTC. Amino acid sequence: CATSDLVRARVGEQFF.

This chain connects TRBV7-9 to TRBJ1-1, with 10 positions matching TRBD1. The CDR3 has 13 amino acids. Germline lookup yields CDR1 SEHNR and CDR2 FQNEAQ (reference sequence). V dropped 5 bases and J dropped 5; count of bases not matched to a gene: 2. The CDR3 sequence is CASSRTGGTEAFF. The CDR3 region has the DNA TGTGCCAGCAGCCGGACAGGGGGGACTGAAGCTTTCTTT.

The rearrangement links TRBV7-8 to TRBJ1-6; 8 nucleotides line up with TRBD1. Germline trimming cut 3 bases from V and 5 bases from J; bases unmatched to any gene: 3. Germline CDR1 SGHVS, CDR2 FQNEAQ. The CDR3 spans 15 residues. This CDR3 reads CASSFGQGNNSPLHF. CDR3 in DNA: TGTGCCAGCAGCTTTGGACAGGGAAATAATTCACCCCTCCACTTT.

The V call is TRBV6-5, the J call TRBJ2-7; 7 bases align to TRBD1. With V trimmed by 10 bases and J by 2 bases, 5 bases remained unmatched. The CDR3 is made up of 12 amino acids. CDR1 is MNHEY, CDR2 SVGAGI, per germline. This chain's CDR3 is CATGQAAYEQYF. DNA for the CDR3: TGTGCCACTGGACAGGCCGCCTACGAGCAGTACTTC.

The chain couples TRBV4-1 to TRBJ2-1; 9 bases map to TRBD1. CDR1 is MGHRA and CDR2 is YSYEKL in the germline V gene. With 0 bases clipped from V and 7 bases from J, the junction kept 7 bases outside the gene matches. The CDR3 totals 16 residues. The CDR3 here is CASSQDLQGAWNEQFF. CDR3 sequence (DNA): TGCGCCAGCAGCCAAGATTTACAGGGGGCGTGGAATGAGCAGTTCTTC.

This clone was found many times. The V gene is TRBV6-2 or TRBV6-3, the J gene TRBJ2-2; weak D call: TRBD2 (6 bases). This CDR3 spans 14 amino acids. Trimming stripped 0 bases from V and 4 bases from J, with 6 bases between. Germline lookup yields CDR1 MNHEY and CDR2 SVGEGT. This chain's CDR3 is CASSYSTSTGELFF. CDR3 sequence (DNA): TGTGCCAGCAGTTACTCGACTAGCACCGGGGAGCTGTTTTTT.

This clone was observed a handful of times. The chain has TRBV9 and TRBJ2-3; 8 nucleotides match TRBD2. CDR3 length: 14 residues. V shed 4 bases, J shed 7 bases, and the junction held 8 bases outside the gene matches. Germline V gene data show CDR1 as SGDLS and CDR2 as YYNGEE. The CDR3 spells CASSPATSANTQYF. The CDR3 DNA follows: TGTGCCAGCAGCCCCGCGACTAGCGCTAATACGCAGTATTTT.

This clone turned up a few times. The gene calls are TRBV5-1 and TRBJ1-5, with D uncertain. The CDR3 extends over 13 amino acids. The germline V gene has CDR1 SGHRS and CDR2 YFSETQ. The V end was cut by 1 base, the J end by 3 bases, with 5 bases between. The CDR3 DNA reads TGCGCCAGCAGCTTGACTGTCAATCAGCCCCAGCATTTT. Its protein product is CASSLTVNQPQHF.

V is TRBV18 and J is TRBJ1-5; no firm D call. Germline V gives CDR1 KGHSH, CDR2 LQKENI. The CDR3 covers 14 residues. V was clipped by 3 bases and J by 1 base, with 7 bases between them. The CDR3 region is CASSPAQSNQPQHF. The CDR3 region has the DNA TGTGCCAGCTCACCGGCACAGAGCAATCAGCCCCAGCATTTT.

V gene TRBV14 combines with J gene TRBJ1-2; D is undetermined. Trimming pared 2 bases from V and 0 bases from J, leaving 4 bases between. The CDR3 loop spans 13 amino acids. Germline assignment: CDR1 SGHDN and CDR2 FVKESK. The CDR3 sequence is CASSQQTNYGYTF. As DNA, the CDR3 is TGTGCCAGCAGCCAACAGACTAACTATGGCTACACCTTC.

The J gene is TRBJ2-2, the V gene TRBV27; D ambiguous. The V gene's germline CDR1 is MNHEY and CDR2 SMNVEV (reference sequence). This CDR3 is built from 13 residues. V was cut by 3 bases and J by 1 base, with 3 bases left in between. The CDR3 DNA sequence: TGTGCCAGCAGTTTTCTGAACACCGGGGAGCTGTTTTTT. Its translation: CASSFLNTGELFF.

V usage is TRBV7-2 and J usage is TRBJ2-3, with D maybe TRBD2 (7 bases). The V end lost 6 bases, the J end lost 5 bases, and 24 bases lay between the germline ends. This CDR3 spans 17 amino acids. Germline values: CDR1 SGHTA, CDR2 FQGNSA. The CDR3 here is CASRGRGGGIYGDTQYF. The CDR3, as DNA: TGTGCCAGCAGAGGGCGCGGGGGCGGGATTTATGGAGATACGCAGTATTTT.

The chain joins TRBV5-6 to TRBJ2-5, with 9 nucleotides matching TRBD1. This CDR3 is 15 amino acids long. Trimming took 2 bases from V and 4 from J; bases not matched to a gene: 6. CDR1 is SGHDT and CDR2 is YYEEEE in the germline V gene. CDR3 bases: TGTGCCAGCAGCTTAAGACAGGGGGGGAGAGAGACCCAGTACTTC. It encodes CASSLRQGGRETQYF.

The CDR3 nucleotides read TGTGCCAGCAGGGACCCGGGACAGGGCAACTATGGCTACACCTTC. It specifies CASRDPGQGNYGYTF. The rearrangement links TRBV28 to TRBJ1-2; TRBD1 matches at 9 bases. The CDR3 extends over 15 amino acids. The V and J ends lost 6 bases and 2 bases, in that order; junction bases with no gene match: 7. Germline V CDR1 and CDR2: MDHEN, SYDVKM.